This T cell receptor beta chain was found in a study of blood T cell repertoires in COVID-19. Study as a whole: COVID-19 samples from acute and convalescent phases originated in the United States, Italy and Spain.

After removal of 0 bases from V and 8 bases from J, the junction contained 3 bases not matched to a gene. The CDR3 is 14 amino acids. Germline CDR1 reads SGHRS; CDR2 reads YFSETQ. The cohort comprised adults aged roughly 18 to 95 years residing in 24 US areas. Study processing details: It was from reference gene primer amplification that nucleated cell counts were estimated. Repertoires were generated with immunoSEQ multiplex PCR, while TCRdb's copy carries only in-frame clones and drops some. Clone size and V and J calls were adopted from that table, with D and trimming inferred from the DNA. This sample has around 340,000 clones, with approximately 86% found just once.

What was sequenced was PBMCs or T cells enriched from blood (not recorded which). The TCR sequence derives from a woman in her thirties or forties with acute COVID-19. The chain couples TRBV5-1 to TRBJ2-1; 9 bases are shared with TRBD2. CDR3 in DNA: TGCGCCAGCAGCTTGGGACTAGCGGAGTATGAGCAGTTCTTC. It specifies CASSLGLAEYEQFF.